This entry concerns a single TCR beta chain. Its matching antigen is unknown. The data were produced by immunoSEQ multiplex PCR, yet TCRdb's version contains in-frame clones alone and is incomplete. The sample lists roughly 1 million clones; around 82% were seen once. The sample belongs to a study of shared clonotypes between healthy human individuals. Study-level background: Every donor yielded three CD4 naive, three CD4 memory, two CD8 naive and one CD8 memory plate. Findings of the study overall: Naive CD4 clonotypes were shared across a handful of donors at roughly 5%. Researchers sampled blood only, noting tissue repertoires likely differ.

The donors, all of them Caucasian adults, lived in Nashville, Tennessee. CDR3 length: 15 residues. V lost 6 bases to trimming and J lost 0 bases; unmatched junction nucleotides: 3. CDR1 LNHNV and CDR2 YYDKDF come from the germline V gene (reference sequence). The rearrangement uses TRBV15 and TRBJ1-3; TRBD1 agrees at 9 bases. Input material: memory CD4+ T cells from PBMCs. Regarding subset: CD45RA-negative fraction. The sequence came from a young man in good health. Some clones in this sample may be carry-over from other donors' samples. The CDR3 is CATRRGQGSGNTIYF. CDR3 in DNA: TGTGCCACCAGGAGGGGACAGGGCTCTGGAAACACCATATATTTT.